This T cell receptor (beta chain) appears in the sequencing data of a study of blood T cell repertoires in COVID-19. At the level of the study: Samples taken during acute and convalescent COVID-19 were collected in the United States, Italy and Spain. Sample material is recorded as cDNA or gDNA derived from T cells, B-cell-depleted T cells, or PBMCs.

In the authors' methods: Nucleated cell number was recorded as an estimate derived from reference gene primer amplification. The table came from immunoSEQ multiplex PCR; TCRdb's copy has only in-frame clones and leaves some out. That table supplies the V and J calls and clone size; D and trimming were determined from the DNA. Among about 670,000 clones listed, 80% to 90% were seen once. This clone occurred a few times. The CDR3 covers 16 residues. Germline V gene data show CDR1 as MDHEN and CDR2 as SYDVKM. The ends were cut back, 6 bases at V and 0 bases at J, with 17 bases in the middle. The sequence derives from a woman younger than 35 with acute or convalescent COVID-19. Sequenced: peripheral blood. The V and J genes are TRBV28 and TRBJ2-5; a possible D gene is TRBD1 (6 bases). CDR3 coding DNA: TGTGCCAGCAGACCCTGGGCAGGGGATTACCAAGAGACCCAGTACTTC. This encodes CASRPWAGDYQETQYF.